These 16 T cell receptor beta chains came from one sample sequenced in a study of blood T cells in healthy people across ages. The authors ran a second PCR of 7 to 11 cycles using a sample-barcoded 5' primer and a J-beta primer mix. MiXCR, applied by TCRdb to the 5' RACE reads, yields one record per CDR3 protein. Of 1.5 million to 1.8 million distinct CDR3 sequences detected, roughly 43% appear once; the ten largest clones hold roughly 3.7%. Sequencing input: blood. The receptors here all came from a woman aged 18 to 35 in good health.

V and J are TRBV7-9 and TRBJ2-5; a weak D match, TRBD2 (5 bases). The J call may not be correct, given that the DNA end is closer to TRBJ2-7. This CDR3 is built from 15 residues. Per the germline V gene, CDR1 is SEHNR and CDR2 is FQNEAQ (reference sequence). In DNA form, the CDR3 reads TGTGCCAGCAGCTTATTTGTGGAGGCAACCTGCGAGCAGTACTTC. This encodes CASSLFVEATCEQYF.

This chain joins TRBV29-1 and TRBJ1-2; a weak D match, TRBD1 (5 bases). The germline V gene has CDR1 SQVTM and CDR2 ANQGSEA. This CDR3 comprises 16 residues. Deletions cut 1 base from V and 5 bases from J, with 20 bases between. CDR3 in amino acids: CSVEGLGWGGYYGYTF. The CDR3 coding sequence is TGCAGCGTTGAAGGTCTCGGTTGGGGCGGCTATTATGGCTACACCTTC.

V and J are TRBV6-6 and TRBJ2-1, with D unclear. The CDR3 is 13 residues long. Trimming stripped 8 bases from V and 2 bases from J, with 10 bases between. The germline V gene has CDR1 MNHNY and CDR2 SVGAGI (reference sequence). DNA for the CDR3: TGTGCCAGCGGCTACCTACCCTACAATGAGCAGTTCTTC. The encoded protein is CASGYLPYNEQFF.

The chain links TRBV7-2 to TRBJ2-7; 12 bases map to TRBD2. V trimming: 3 bases; J trimming: 9 bases; junction bases outside the gene matches: 9. The germline gives CDR1 SGHTA, CDR2 FQGNSA. The CDR3 extends over 15 amino acids. CDR3 amino acids: CASSFQTSGGRVQYF. The CDR3 nucleotides are TGTGCCAGCAGCTTTCAGACTAGCGGGGGTAGGGTGCAGTACTTC.

The chain joins TRBV29-1 to TRBJ1-1; tentative D call: TRBD1 (5 bases). The V and J ends lost 2 bases and 0 bases respectively, with 10 bases between them. The germline V gene has CDR1 SQVTM and CDR2 ANQGSEA. The CDR3 sequence is 14 residues long. The CDR3: CSVERAGMNTEAFF. The CDR3 bases are TGCAGCGTTGAACGGGCAGGGATGAACACTGAAGCTTTCTTT.

This sequence joins TRBV6-6 and TRBJ2-7, with TRBD1 matching over 7 bases. Per the germline V gene, CDR1 is MNHNY and CDR2 is SVGAGI (reference sequence). The CDR3 loop spans 14 amino acids. V gave up 2 bases and J gave up 5 bases; unmatched junction bases: 6. The CDR3, as DNA: TGTGCCAGCAGTTACGGCCAGGGGGACGACGAGCAGTACTTC. This gives the protein CASSYGQGDDEQYF.

This clonotype showed up just a few times. This chain joins TRBV3-1 and TRBJ2-1; possible D gene TRBD2, 5 bases. CDR1 and CDR2 (germline): LGHDT, YNNKEL (reference sequence). The CDR3 contains 13 residues. The V gene lost 6 bases and the J gene lost 8 bases, with 14 bases spanning the gap. The CDR3 nucleotides read TGTGCCAGCAGTCGAAAACTAGGCCATGAGCAGTTCTTC. Encoded protein: CASSRKLGHEQFF.

This clonotype was seen a few times. The chain joins TRBV7-9 to TRBJ2-5; D remains unclear. The CDR3 has 14 residues. The germline V gene has CDR1 SEHNR and CDR2 FQNEAQ (reference sequence). V lost 4 bases and J lost 4, with 13 bases in between. The CDR3 DNA is TGTGCCAGCAGCTCAAGCCGAGGTTTAGAGACCCAGTACTTC. This gives the protein CASSSSRGLETQYF.

In this sample, this clonotype turned up once. This sequence joins TRBV18 and TRBJ2-3; TRBD1 matches 7 bases. Looked up from germline, CDR1 is KGHSH and CDR2 is LQKENI. The CDR3 covers 16 residues. V was clipped by 5 bases and J by 5 bases; unmatched bases: 13. The CDR3 region has the DNA TGTGCCAGCTCATCGGACAGGCGTGGCACAAAAGATACGCAGTATTTT. This encodes CASSSDRRGTKDTQYF.

This chain connects TRBV5-1 to TRBJ2-3; D perhaps matches TRBD1 (5 bases). CDR1 and CDR2 from the germline V gene are SGHRS and YFSETQ. This CDR3 is built from 15 residues. V was pared by 0 bases and J by 6 bases, with 14 bases between. CDR3 sequence reads: CASSLDRPVRDTQYF. For the CDR3, the DNA is TGCGCCAGCAGCTTGGACAGGCCCGTCCGGGATACGCAGTATTTT.

This clonotype was found a few times. The chain employs TRBV3-1 and TRBJ1-6; D is uncertain. V shed 3 bases and J shed 7 bases, with 10 bases lying between them. This CDR3 has 14 amino acids. The germline CDR1 and CDR2 sequences are LGHDT and YNNKEL (reference sequence). This CDR3 is CASSHIRENSPLHF. The CDR3 nucleotides read TGTGCCAGCAGCCATATTAGGGAAAATTCACCCCTCCACTTT.

This clonotype was seen just once. At one end, the junction sequence differs from germline, possibly due to a read error. The chain combines TRBV12-3 or TRBV12-4 with TRBJ1-2, with TRBD1 as a possible D gene (6 bases). The CDR3 has 15 residues. The CDR3 DNA is TGTGCCAACAGTCTGAAGACAGGTCCTAACTATGGCTACACCTTC. Protein: CANSLKTGPNYGYTF.

On this clonotype itself: A junction boundary mismatches the germline segment, possibly from a read error. The chain employs TRBV3-1 and TRBJ2-5; D not certain. The CDR3 has 14 amino acids. CDR1 is LGHDT and CDR2 is YNNKEL in the germline V gene (reference sequence). CDR3 DNA: TGTGCCAGCGGCCAATGGGAACATCCGAAGACCCAGTACTTC. This encodes CASGQWEHPKTQYF.

In its sample, this clonotype was seen a few times. The chain recombines TRBV7-9 with TRBJ2-7; 9 bases align to TRBD2. Trimming cost V 1 base and J 3 bases; bases outside gene matches: 1. CDR3 length: 14 amino acids. Germline loops: CDR1 SEHNR, CDR2 FQNEAQ (reference sequence). CDR3 coding DNA: TGTGCCAGCAGCTTAGGGACTAGCGTCTACGAGCAGTACTTC. It is translated as CASSLGTSVYEQYF.

The chain recombines TRBV20-1 with TRBJ1-5; 8 positions agree with TRBD1. Per the germline V gene, CDR1 is DFQATT and CDR2 is SNEGSKA (reference sequence). Trimming took 5 bases from V and 6 from J; bases not matched to a gene: 6. This CDR3 region has 13 residues. The CDR3 coding sequence is TGCAGTGCTCCCGACAGGGGCGGTCAGCCCCAGCATTTT. Protein: CSAPDRGGQPQHF.

This clonotype was recorded at least ten times. The chain is built from TRBV7-2 and TRBJ2-7; 7 bases align to TRBD1. The CDR3 consists of 12 residues. Trimming removed 6 bases from V and 4 bases from J; junction bases left unmatched: 3. Germline CDR1 and CDR2: SGHTA and FQGNSA. The CDR3 coding sequence is TGTGCCAGCAGTTTGACAGGGTACGAGCAGTACTTC. Translated, it gives CASSLTGYEQYF.